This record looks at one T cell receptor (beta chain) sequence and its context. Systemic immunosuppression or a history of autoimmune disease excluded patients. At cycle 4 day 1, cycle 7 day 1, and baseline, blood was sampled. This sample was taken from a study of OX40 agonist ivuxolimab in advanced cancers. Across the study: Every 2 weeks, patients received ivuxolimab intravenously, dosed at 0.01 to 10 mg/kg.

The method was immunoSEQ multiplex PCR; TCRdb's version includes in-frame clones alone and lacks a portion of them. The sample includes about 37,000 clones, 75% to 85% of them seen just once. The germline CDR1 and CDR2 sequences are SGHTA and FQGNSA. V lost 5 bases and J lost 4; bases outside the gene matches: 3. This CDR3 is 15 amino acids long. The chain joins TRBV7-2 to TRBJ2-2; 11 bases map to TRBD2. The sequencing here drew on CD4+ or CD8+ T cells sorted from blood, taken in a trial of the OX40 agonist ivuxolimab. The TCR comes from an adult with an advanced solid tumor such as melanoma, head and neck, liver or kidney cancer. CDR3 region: CASSLTSGGTGELFF. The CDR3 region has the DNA TGTGCCAGCAGCCTTACTAGCGGGGGCACCGGGGAGCTGTTTTTT.